This passage covers 5 T cell receptor beta chains from one sample sequenced in a study of radiation and T cells in renal cell carcinoma. Assay: immunoSEQ multiplex PCR; the TCRdb copy retains only in-frame clones and omits some. This sample has about 150,000 clones, with approximately 91% found just once. Sample time point: baseline pretreatment blood. Noted treatment: 15 Gy SBRT to primary tumor, nephrectomy 4 weeks later. Source: blood, taken from a patient whose treatment included radiotherapy and nephrectomy. The receptors derive from a woman aged 45 to 65 with renal cell carcinoma.

The CDR3 region has the DNA TGTGCCAGCATTACCCGGGTTAACCCTAATGAAAAACTGTTTTTT. Residues: CASITRVNPNEKLFF. This chain uses TRBV6-5 with TRBJ1-4, with D unclear. This CDR3 has 15 amino acids. Germline V gene lookup returns CDR1 MNHEY and CDR2 SVGAGI. Trimming removed 7 bases at V and 3 bases at J, with 15 bases between.

The V call is TRBV30, the J call TRBJ1-2; D perhaps matches TRBD1 (6 bases). CDR3 length equals 13 residues. From germline, CDR1 is GTSNPN and CDR2 SVGIG (reference sequence). Trimming cost V 6 bases and J 3 bases, with 14 bases left between them. The CDR3 loop reads CACRTDFHYGYTF. In DNA form, the CDR3 reads TGTGCCTGCAGGACAGACTTCCACTATGGCTACACCTTC.

CDR3 in amino acids: CASSPETANNSPLHF. In DNA, the CDR3 is TGTGCCAGCTCACCAGAGACAGCGAATAATTCACCCCTCCACTTT. The V gene is TRBV18, the J gene TRBJ1-6; maybe TRBD1 (5 bases). The V gene's germline CDR1 is KGHSH and CDR2 LQKENI. This CDR3 contains 15 residues. V gave up 2 bases and J gave up 5 bases, with 10 bases separating them.

This rearrangement joins TRBV14 to TRBJ1-1; D gene unclear. From germline, CDR1 is SGHDN and CDR2 FVKESK. The germline V and J ends were trimmed by 0 bases and 4 bases, with 12 bases remaining between them. The CDR3 extends over 15 amino acids. In DNA form, the CDR3 reads TGTGCCAGCAGCCAAGAACGCGGAGTGTTCACTGAAGCTTTCTTT. As protein: CASSQERGVFTEAFF.

The chain joins TRBV6-4 to TRBJ1-2; D ambiguous. The CDR3 covers 15 residues. The ends were cut back, 2 bases at V and 4 bases at J, with 14 bases in the middle. Germline V gene lookup returns CDR1 MRHNA and CDR2 SNTAGT. The CDR3, as DNA: TGTGCCAGCAGTGACGATCCCAGCGCGGGCTATGGCTACACCTTC. Its translation: CASSDDPSAGYGYTF.